This is a list of T cell receptor beta chains from one sample in a study of OX40 agonist ivuxolimab in advanced cancers. The data were produced by immunoSEQ multiplex PCR, yet TCRdb's version contains in-frame clones alone and is incomplete. Here the sample spans 45,000 to 65,000 clones, about nine tenths being singletons. This material consisted of CD4+ or CD8+ T cells sorted from blood, taken in a trial of the OX40 agonist ivuxolimab. The receptors were gathered from an adult with an advanced solid tumor such as melanoma, head and neck, liver or kidney cancer. Each CDR3 is given with its conserved first and last residue. D genes are given only for firm matches. Not all rows give a size; the values are once, few, many and, for expanded clones, a class.

>.|.|TRBJ2-6|TRBV30
CAWSGLPGANVLTF
TGTGCCTGGAGTGGCCTACCTGGGGCCAACGTCCTGACTTTC
>TRBD1|.|TRBJ1-1|TRBV5-1
CASSSGQGPMNTEAFF
TGCGCCAGCAGCTCCGGACAGGGCCCTATGAACACTGAAGCTTTCTTT
>.|.|TRBJ1-1|TRBV16
CASSRIGQNPNTEAFF
TGTGCCAGCAGCCGCATAGGCCAGAACCCTAACACTGAAGCTTTCTTT
>.|.|TRBJ2-7|TRBV6-5
CASTKDSTRGEQYF
TGTGCCAGCACCAAGGACAGCACGCGGGGCGAGCAGTACTTC
>.|.|TRBJ1-2|TRBV4-1
CASSQDLPRINYGYTF
TGCGCCAGCAGCCAAGATCTCCCTCGGATCAACTATGGCTACACCTTC
>.|.|TRBJ2-7|TRBV4-1
CASSQDRAYEQYF
TGCGCCAGCAGCCAAGATAGGGCCTACGAGCAGTACTTC
>.|.|TRBJ2-7|TRBV11-2
CASSLEPFREQYF
TGTGCCAGCAGCTTAGAACCGTTTAGAGAGCAGTACTTC
>TRBD2|.|TRBJ2-2|TRBV19
CASIMAGGTNTGELFF
TGTGCCAGTATAATGGCGGGGGGGACGAACACCGGGGAGCTGTTTTTT
>.|.|TRBJ1-1|TRBV7-9
CASSLVLGATNTEAFF
TGTGCCAGCAGCTTAGTGCTGGGGGCCACGAACACTGAAGCTTTCTTT
>.|.|TRBJ1-5|TRBV7-2
CASSLGTLSNQPQHF
TGTGCCAGCAGCTTGGGGACACTTAGCAATCAGCCCCAGCATTTT
>.|.|TRBJ2-7|TRBV10-3
CAISESFGAEQYF
TGTGCCATCAGTGAGTCGTTCGGCGCCGAGCAGTACTTC
>.|.|TRBJ2-1|TRBV5-1
CASSPDPFPEQFF
TGCGCCAGCAGCCCGGACCCCTTCCCTGAGCAGTTCTTC
>.|.|TRBJ1-2|TRBV19
CASAGNYGYTF
TGTGCCAGCGCAGGCAACTATGGCTACACCTTC
>.|.|TRBJ1-1|TRBV4-2
CASSPPDGTRDGLGF
TGTGCCAGCAGCCCCCCAGATGGGACCAGGGACGGGTTAGGTTTT
>.|medium-sized|TRBJ1-5|TRBV19
CASSIGTADNQPQHF
TGTGCCAGTAGTATAGGGACAGCCGACAATCAGCCCCAGCATTTT
>TRBD1|.|TRBJ2-3|TRBV6-1
CASSETGGSSDTQYF
TGTGCCAGCAGTGAAACAGGGGGCAGCTCAGATACGCAGTATTTT
>TRBD1|.|TRBJ1-1|TRBV6-5
CASLQGAHTEAFF
TGTGCCAGCTTACAGGGGGCGCACACTGAAGCTTTCTTT
>.|.|TRBJ2-3|TRBV5-8
CASSLGGATDTQYF
TGTGCCAGCAGCTTAGGGGGGGCCACAGATACGCAGTATTTT
>.|once|TRBJ2-1|TRBV30
CAWSGGRNEQFF
TGTGCCTGGAGTGGGGGGCGGAATGAGCAGTTCTTC
>TRBD1|.|TRBJ1-6|TRBV6-1
CASSEATGSNSPLHF
TGTGCCAGCAGTGAAGCGACAGGGAGTAATTCACCCCTCCACTTT
>TRBD1|.|TRBJ1-2|TRBV9
CASSPKTGGFGYGYTF
TGTGCCAGCAGCCCTAAAACAGGGGGCTTCGGCTATGGCTACACCTTC
>.|.|TRBJ1-2|TRBV7-8
CASSLEGYGYTF
TGTGCCAGCAGCTTAGAAGGGTATGGCTACACCTTC
>TRBD2|.|TRBJ2-1|TRBV19
CASSPTTGLAGRIDEQFF
TGTGCCAGTAGTCCTACGACGGGACTAGCGGGGAGGATCGATGAGCAGTTCTTC
>.|.|TRBJ2-7|TRBV30
CAWRNSQLSYEQYF
TGTGCCTGGAGAAATTCGCAGCTATCCTACGAGCAGTACTTC
>.|.|TRBJ1-2|TRBV18
CASSPGTTIYGYTF
TGTGCCAGCTCACCGGGGACGACGATTTATGGCTACACCTTC
>.|.|TRBJ2-5|TRBV9
CASSVDAVEGETQYF
TGTGCCAGCAGCGTAGATGCAGTGGAAGGGGAGACCCAGTACTTC
>TRBD1|once|TRBJ1-2|TRBV30
CAWGRGQVGYTF
TGTGCCTGGGGCAGGGGGCAGGTTGGCTACACCTTC
>.|.|TRBJ2-7|TRBV13
CASSGDREAYEQYF
TGTGCCAGCAGTGGCGACAGGGAGGCCTACGAGCAGTACTTC
>TRBD1|few|TRBJ2-1|TRBV7-9
CASSLDHGTGRNEQFF
TGTGCCAGCAGCTTAGATCACGGGACAGGCAGGAATGAGCAGTTCTTC
>.|.|TRBJ1-1|TRBV15
CATSITRNTEAFF
TGTGCCACCAGCATAACAAGGAACACTGAAGCTTTCTTT
>TRBD1|.|TRBJ2-5|TRBV6-1
CASSLGTAQETQYF
TGTGCCAGCAGCCTCGGGACAGCACAAGAGACCCAGTACTTC
>TRBD1|.|TRBJ1-1|TRBV28
CASSPGTGLGAFF
TGTGCCAGCAGTCCCGGGACAGGGTTGGGTGCTTTCTTT
>TRBD1|.|TRBJ2-2|TRBV7-6
CASSQGQGTGELFF
TGTGCCAGCAGCCAGGGACAGGGAACCGGGGAGCTGTTTTTT
>TRBD1|.|TRBJ1-4|TRBV6-1
CASSSLTGVEKLFF
TGTGCCAGCAGTTCCCTAACAGGGGTTGAAAAACTGTTTTTT
>TRBD2|.|TRBJ2-1|TRBV14
CASSQDRRTSGGSTYNEQFF
TGTGCCAGCAGCCAAGATCGGCGGACTAGCGGGGGGTCGACCTACAATGAGCAGTTCTTC
>TRBD1|.|TRBJ1-4|TRBV4-3
CASSQKPGQGAVWEKLFF
TGCGCCAGCAGCCAAAAACCGGGACAGGGGGCGGTATGGGAAAAACTGTTTTTT
>.|.|TRBJ1-2|TRBV7-2
CASSLLGADYVYGYTF
TGTGCCAGCAGCTTACTCGGGGCAGATTACGTATATGGCTACACCTTC
>.|few|TRBJ2-1|TRBV11-1
CASSAGWTEDEQFF
TGTGCCAGCAGCGCGGGCTGGACAGAGGATGAGCAGTTCTTC
>TRBD2|.|TRBJ2-5|TRBV5-1
CASSRSGGLQETQYF
TGCGCCAGCAGCCGGAGCGGGGGCCTTCAAGAGACCCAGTACTTC